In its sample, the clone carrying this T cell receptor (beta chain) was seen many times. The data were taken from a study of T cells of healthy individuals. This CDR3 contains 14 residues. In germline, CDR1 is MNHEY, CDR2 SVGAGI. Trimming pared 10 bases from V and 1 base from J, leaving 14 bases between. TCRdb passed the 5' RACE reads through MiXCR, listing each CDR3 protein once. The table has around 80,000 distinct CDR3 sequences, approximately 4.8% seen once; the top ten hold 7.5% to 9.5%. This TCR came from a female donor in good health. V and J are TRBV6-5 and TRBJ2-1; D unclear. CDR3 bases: TGTGCCACCAAACAAGCCTCATCCTACAATGAGCAGTTCTTC. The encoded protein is CATKQASSYNEQFF.